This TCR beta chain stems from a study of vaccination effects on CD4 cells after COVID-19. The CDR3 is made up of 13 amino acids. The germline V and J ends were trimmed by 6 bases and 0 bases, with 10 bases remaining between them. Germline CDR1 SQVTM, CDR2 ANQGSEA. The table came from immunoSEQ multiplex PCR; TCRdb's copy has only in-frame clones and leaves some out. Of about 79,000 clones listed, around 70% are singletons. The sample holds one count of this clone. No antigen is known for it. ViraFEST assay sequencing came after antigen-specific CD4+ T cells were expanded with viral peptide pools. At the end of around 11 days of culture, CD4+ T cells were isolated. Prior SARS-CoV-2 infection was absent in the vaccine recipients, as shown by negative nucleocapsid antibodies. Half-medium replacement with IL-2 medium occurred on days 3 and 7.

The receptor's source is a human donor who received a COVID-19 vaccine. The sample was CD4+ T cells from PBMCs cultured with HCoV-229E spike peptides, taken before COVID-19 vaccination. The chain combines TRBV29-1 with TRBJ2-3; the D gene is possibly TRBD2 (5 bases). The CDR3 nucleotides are TGCAGCGTGGGGAGTGCTAGCACAGATACGCAGTATTTT. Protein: CSVGSASTDTQYF.